This paragraph covers one T cell receptor (beta chain) sequence. The germline V gene encodes CDR1 MNHEY and CDR2 SVGEGT. V lost 4 bases, J lost 4 bases, and 13 bases stayed unmatched. The CDR3 covers 16 residues. Clones were read by immunoSEQ multiplex PCR, and TCRdb kept only the in-frame ones, dropping some. The sample contains just under 350,000 clones, 87% of which appear only once. This sample is part of a study of blood T cell repertoires in COVID-19. Looking at the study overall: From T cells, B-cell-depleted T cells, or PBMCs came the material, which was cDNA or gDNA.

The sample taken for sequencing was peripheral blood. This chain links TRBV6-2 or TRBV6-3 with TRBJ2-7; 7 bases align to TRBD2. The source of this sequence is a woman aged 50 to 60 with COVID-19, enrolled during active disease. Written as DNA, the CDR3 is TGTGCCAGCAGTTCCACTATGTGGGAGGGCCTTTACGAGCAGTACTTC. Protein: CASSSTMWEGLYEQYF.